A single sample gave rise to the 30 T cell receptor beta chains below, sequenced in a study of shared clonotypes between healthy human individuals. Using immunoSEQ multiplex PCR, the repertoire was profiled, and TCRdb retains in-frame clones only, with some absent. The sample lists 2,500,000 or so clones, about 90% occurring once. The sequenced material came from naive CD4+ T cells from PBMCs. Subset reported: CD45RA+ positively selected. These receptor sequences come from a young man in good health. Some clones in this sample may be carry-over from other donors' samples.

The genes are TRBV10-1 and TRBJ2-2, with unresolved D. Germline V gene data show CDR1 as WNHNN and CDR2 as SYGVQD (reference sequence). The CDR3 runs 13 residues. Trimming cost V 4 bases and J 4 bases, with 7 bases left between them. CDR3 region: CASSVQITGELFF. CDR3 bases: TGCGCCAGCAGTGTACAGATCACCGGGGAGCTGTTTTTT.

The chain employs TRBV5-4 and TRBJ2-1, with TRBD2 identical over 10 bases. V was clipped by 5 bases and J by 7 bases; unmatched bases: 6. Germline V lookup: CDR1 SGHNT, CDR2 YYREEE (reference sequence). The CDR3 consists of 14 residues. The CDR3 DNA follows: TGTGCCAGCAGTGGACTAGCGGAGGGGAATGAGCAGTTCTTC. Protein: CASSGLAEGNEQFF.

In its sample, this clone was seen once. Other DNA sequences in this specimen translate into the identical CDR3. V usage is TRBV5-1 and J usage is TRBJ2-3, with D maybe TRBD1 (6 bases). This CDR3 is 14 amino acids long. Germline V CDR1 and CDR2: SGHRS, YFSETQ. Deletions cut 2 bases from V and 3 bases from J, with 10 bases between. CDR3: CASSFGQGTDTQYF. DNA of the CDR3: TGCGCCAGCAGCTTCGGCCAGGGGACAGATACGCAGTATTTT.

The chain employs TRBV19 and TRBJ2-3; TRBD1 agrees at 7 bases. The V gene end was trimmed by 3 bases and the J gene end by 3 bases; junction bases not matched to a gene: 6. The CDR3 spans 15 residues. Germline V gene data show CDR1 as LNHDA and CDR2 as SQIVND (reference sequence). The CDR3 loop is CASSILARGTDTQYF. For the CDR3, the DNA is TGTGCCAGTAGTATCTTGGCCAGGGGGACAGATACGCAGTATTTT.

This clone was found once. The chain joins TRBV2 to TRBJ2-7; TRBD1 agrees at 8 bases. The V gene's germline CDR1 is SNHLY and CDR2 FYNNEI. The V segment lost 7 bases and the J segment 7 bases; nucleotides outside the gene matches: 9. This CDR3 region has 13 residues. CDR3 nucleotides: TGTGCCAGCACTGACAGGGGCCTCTGGGAGCAGTACTTC. Residues: CASTDRGLWEQYF.

The chain is built from TRBV28 and TRBJ2-1, with 8 bases lining up with TRBD2. Trimming removed 7 bases from V and 3 bases from J; junction bases left unmatched: 2. The CDR3 is made up of 13 amino acids. CDR1 is MDHEN and CDR2 is SYDVKM in the germline V gene. The CDR3 here is CASTSGFYNEQFF. In DNA form, the CDR3 reads TGTGCCAGCACTAGCGGGTTCTACAATGAGCAGTTCTTC.

The table lists this clone with a few counts. The CDR3 DNA reads as TGTGCCAGCGGACGAACTAACTATGGCTACACCTTC. It encodes CASGRTNYGYTF. The chain links TRBV27 to TRBJ1-2; D is unclear. CDR3 length: 12 amino acids. Germline CDR1 is MNHEY and CDR2 is SMNVEV (reference sequence). V was pared by 8 bases and J by 0 bases, with 7 bases between.

The CDR3 nucleotides read TGTGCCAGCTCAGCACTAGCGAAAGGGTCGTCGGAGACCCAGTACTTC. Its protein product is CASSALAKGSSETQYF. The chain has TRBV18 and TRBJ2-5; 7 bases map to TRBD2. This CDR3 has 16 amino acids. CDR1 is KGHSH and CDR2 is LQKENI in the germline V gene. With V trimmed by 5 bases and J by 5 bases, 14 bases remained unmatched. Complete variable domain (other parts from reference TRBV18 and TRBJ2-5): NAGVMQNPRHLVRRRGQEARLRCSPMKGHSHVYWYRQLPEEGLKFMVYLQKENIIDESGMPKERFSAEFPKEGPSILRIQQVVRGDSAAYFCASSALAKGSSETQYFGPGTRLLVL.

The chain couples TRBV7-3 to TRBJ1-1; D is ambiguous. Trimming cost V 1 base and J 4 bases, with 7 bases left between them. The CDR3 spans 13 residues. Looked up from germline, CDR1 is SGHTA and CDR2 is FQGTGA. DNA of the CDR3: TGTGCCAGCAGCTTAATGGTGGCCACTGAAGCTTTCTTT. It is translated as CASSLMVATEAFF.

The rearrangement uses TRBV18 and TRBJ1-6; D is ambiguous. The germline V gene encodes CDR1 KGHSH and CDR2 LQKENI. The CDR3 runs to 13 residues. Trimming took 3 bases from V and 8 from J, leaving 8 bases between them. CDR3 residues: CASSPQLYSPLHF. The CDR3 coding sequence is TGTGCCAGCTCACCCCAGCTATATTCACCCCTCCACTTT.

V and J are TRBV28 and TRBJ1-4, with TRBD1 as a possible D gene (5 bases). Germline V gene sequence: CDR1 MDHEN, CDR2 SYDVKM. This CDR3 spans 14 amino acids. V lost 6 bases, J lost 4 bases, and 12 bases lay in between. CDR3 nucleotides: TGTGCCAGCAGCACGACAGACTTTAATGAAAAACTGTTTTTT. Amino acid sequence: CASSTTDFNEKLFF. The variable domain in full, completed from reference TRBV28 and TRBJ1-4, reads DVKVTQSSRYLVKRTGEKVFLECVQDMDHENMFWYRQDPGLGLRLIYFSYDVKMKEKGDIPEGYSVSREKKERFSLILESASTNQTSMYLCASSTTDFNEKLFFGSGTQLSVL.

This chain connects TRBV28 to TRBJ1-4; 7 bases are shared with TRBD1. The CDR3 consists of 16 residues. The J segment lost 0 bases and the V segment lost 3 bases, leaving 4 bases of the junction unmatched. In germline, CDR1 is MDHEN, CDR2 SYDVKM. The CDR3: CASSFRGVSTNEKLFF. The CDR3 DNA reads as TGTGCCAGCAGTTTCAGGGGGGTGTCAACTAATGAAAAACTGTTTTTT.

This chain joins TRBV5-1 and TRBJ2-7; 9 bases are a match to TRBD2. This CDR3 contains 14 residues. The germline V gene has CDR1 SGHRS and CDR2 YFSETQ. With 9 bases clipped from V and 5 bases from J, the junction kept 12 bases outside the gene matches. The CDR3 DNA follows: TGCGCCACCGACCGGGGGACTAGCCGCGACGAGCAGTACTTC. Protein product: CATDRGTSRDEQYF.

The chain combines TRBV5-1 with TRBJ1-1; perhaps TRBD1 as D (6 bases). The CDR3 length is 15 residues. The ends were cut back, 0 bases at V and 3 bases at J, with 12 bases in the middle. Germline V gives CDR1 SGHRS, CDR2 YFSETQ. The CDR3 nucleotides read TGCGCCAGCAGCTTGGGTTGGCCAGGGGACACTGAAGCTTTCTTT. As protein: CASSLGWPGDTEAFF. Full variable domain (remainder filled in from reference TRBV5-1 and TRBJ1-1): KAGVTQTPRYLIKTRGQQVTLSCSPISGHRSVSWYQQTPGQGLQFLFEYFSETQRNKGNFPGRFSGRQFSNSRSEMNVSTLELGDSALYLCASSLGWPGDTEAFFGQGTRLTVV.

CDR3 residues: CASRPGMGNYGYTF. CDR3 nucleotides: TGTGCCAGCAGACCGGGGATGGGAAACTATGGCTACACCTTC. The chain joins TRBV6-5 to TRBJ1-2, with D uncertain. V lost 6 bases and J 2 bases, leaving 13 bases between the germline ends. CDR3 size: 14 residues. Looked up from germline, CDR1 is MNHEY and CDR2 is SVGAGI.

CDR3 region: CASSWLADIKSQDTQYF. CDR3 bases: TGTGCCAGCAGTTGGCTAGCGGACATTAAAAGCCAAGATACGCAGTATTTT. The chain is built from TRBV27 and TRBJ2-3; 7 bases fit TRBD2. CDR3 length: 17 amino acids. V gave up 4 bases and J gave up 5 bases; unmatched junction bases: 15. CDR1 is MNHEY and CDR2 is SMNVEV in the germline V gene (reference sequence).

The gene calls are TRBV7-9 and TRBJ2-5; the D gene is possibly TRBD1 (6 bases). With 1 base removed from V and 6 bases from J, the gap between germline ends came to 12 bases. Per the germline V gene, CDR1 is SEHNR and CDR2 is FQNEAQ (reference sequence). The length of the CDR3 is 14 residues. Here the CDR3 DNA reads TGTGCCAGCAGCTTAGTGGGCACAGGGCAGACCCAGTACTTC. The encoded protein is CASSLVGTGQTQYF.

V and J are TRBV28 and TRBJ2-7; TRBD2 matches 9 bases. This CDR3 has 17 amino acids. Germline trimming cut 3 bases from V and 5 bases from J; bases unmatched to any gene: 14. From germline, CDR1 is MDHEN and CDR2 SYDVKM. CDR3 coding DNA: TGTGCCAGCAGTTTTCCCCCTCGGAGCGGGAGGCACCACGAGCAGTACTTC. As protein: CASSFPPRSGRHHEQYF.

V gene TRBV7-9 combines with J gene TRBJ1-4, with 8 bases fitting TRBD1. This CDR3 has 14 amino acids. CDR1 is SEHNR and CDR2 is FQNEAQ in the germline V gene (reference sequence). Trimming at V came to 5 bases and at J to 7 bases, leaving 6 bases not matched to a gene. This chain's CDR3 is CASSQTGAGEKLFF. CDR3 DNA sequence: TGTGCCAGCAGCCAGACAGGGGCTGGTGAAAAACTGTTTTTT. The variable domain in full, with the rest retrieved from reference TRBV7-9 and TRBJ1-4, is DTGVSQNPRHKITKRGQNVTFRCDPISEHNRLYWYRQTLGQGPEFLTYFQNEAQLEKSRLLSDRFSAERPKGSFSTLEIQRTEQGDSAMYLCASSQTGAGEKLFFGSGTQLSVL.

The CDR3 region has the DNA TGTGCCAGCAGACCCGACTTATTCTATGGCTACACCTTC. Its protein product is CASRPDLFYGYTF. The gene calls are TRBV27 and TRBJ1-2; D unclear. CDR1 and CDR2 from the germline V gene are MNHEY and SMNVEV (reference sequence). The CDR3 sequence is 13 residues long. The ends were cut back, 6 bases at V and 4 bases at J, with 12 bases in the middle.

The V gene is TRBV6-5, the J gene TRBJ2-1; 9 bases line up with TRBD2. Germline assignment: CDR1 MNHEY and CDR2 SVGAGI. V shed 4 bases and J 1 base; nucleotides not matched to a gene: 5. The CDR3 runs to 16 residues. The CDR3 DNA reads as TGTGCCAGCAGTTCCAGACTAGCGGAGTCCTACAATGAGCAGTTCTTC. Encoded protein: CASSSRLAESYNEQFF.

The J gene is TRBJ2-1, the V gene TRBV27; 12 positions match TRBD2. Trimming at V came to 6 bases and at J to 6 bases, leaving 15 bases not matched to a gene. The CDR3 is made up of 18 amino acids. The germline gives CDR1 MNHEY, CDR2 SMNVEV (reference sequence). The CDR3 DNA sequence: TGTGCCAGCAGACAATCCCTCCCTAGCGGGAGGGTAGTCAATGAGCAGTTCTTC. Protein product: CASRQSLPSGRVVNEQFF.

The rearrangement joins TRBV7-3 to TRBJ1-1; maybe TRBD1 (5 bases). Looked up from germline, CDR1 is SGHTA and CDR2 is FQGTGA. V was trimmed by 4 bases and J by 0 bases, leaving 15 bases between them. CDR3 length: 16 residues. The CDR3 protein is CASSSVVTVMNTEAFF. In DNA, the CDR3 is TGTGCCAGCAGCTCCGTCGTGACAGTGATGAACACTGAAGCTTTCTTT.

The rearrangement joins TRBV7-6 to TRBJ2-1; D is ambiguous. Trimming removed 6 bases at V and 4 bases at J, with 7 bases between. The CDR3 has 12 residues. CDR1 and CDR2 (germline): SGHVS, FNYEAQ. CDR3 DNA sequence: TGTGCCAGCAGAAGACTGTACAATGAGCAGTTCTTC. It translates to CASRRLYNEQFF.

This chain joins TRBV28 and TRBJ2-3, with D perhaps given as TRBD1 or TRBD2 (5 bases each). The germline V gene encodes CDR1 MDHEN and CDR2 SYDVKM. The CDR3 length is 14 residues. V was clipped by 6 bases and J by 2 bases, with 12 bases between them. The CDR3 DNA reads as TGTGCCAGCAGGGGACGGGATTTCACAGATACGCAGTATTTT. The encoded protein is CASRGRDFTDTQYF.

The V and J genes are TRBV5-4 and TRBJ2-7; TRBD2 matches at 8 bases. Germline assignment: CDR1 SGHNT and CDR2 YYREEE (reference sequence). Trimming cost V 2 bases and J 2 bases; bases outside gene matches: 6. The CDR3 has 15 amino acids. For the CDR3, the DNA is TGTGCCAGCAGCTTACGTAGCGGGAACGCCTACGAGCAGTACTTC. This codes for CASSLRSGNAYEQYF. The full variable domain, with the rest looked up from reference TRBV5-4 and TRBJ2-7, is ETGVTQSPTHLIKTRGQQVTLRCSSQSGHNTVSWYQQALGQGPQFIFQYYREEENGRGNFPPRFSGLQFPNYSSELNVNALELDDSALYLCASSLRSGNAYEQYFGPGTRLTVT.

V gene TRBV20-1 combines with J gene TRBJ2-7, with a possible D match to TRBD1 (5 bases). The V gene's germline CDR1 is DFQATT and CDR2 SNEGSKA (reference sequence). The CDR3 contains 10 residues. The V end was cut by 5 bases, the J end by 7 bases, with 9 bases between. For the CDR3, the DNA is TGCAGTGCTTACAGGTTGGAGCAGTACTTC. Its translation is CSAYRLEQYF.

The chain carries TRBV7-3 and TRBJ2-3; 7 positions match TRBD2. V was clipped by 5 bases and J by 0 bases; unmatched bases: 11. There are 17 residues in the CDR3. Germline values: CDR1 SGHTA, CDR2 FQGTGA. The CDR3 bases are TGTGCCAGCAGCCCTAAGGGTGCTAGCGGTAGCACAGATACGCAGTATTTT. Encoded protein: CASSPKGASGSTDTQYF.

The DNA for the CDR3 is TGTGCCTGGAGTGGGGGGACCCAGTACTTC. It yields the protein CAWSGGTQYF. The chain has TRBV30 and TRBJ2-5, with no clear D. The CDR3 is 10 amino acids. V gave up 1 base and J gave up 7 bases, with 4 bases separating them. From germline, CDR1 is GTSNPN and CDR2 SVGIG (reference sequence).

V is TRBV11-2 and J is TRBJ2-7, with D maybe TRBD1 (5 bases). The germline CDR1 and CDR2 sequences are SGHAT and FQNNGV. V was cut by 2 bases and J by 5 bases, with 16 bases left in between. CDR3 size: 15 residues. DNA for the CDR3: TGTGCCAGCAGCTTAAGGGGCTTACGGGCCCACGAGCAGTACTTC. It codes for CASSLRGLRAHEQYF.